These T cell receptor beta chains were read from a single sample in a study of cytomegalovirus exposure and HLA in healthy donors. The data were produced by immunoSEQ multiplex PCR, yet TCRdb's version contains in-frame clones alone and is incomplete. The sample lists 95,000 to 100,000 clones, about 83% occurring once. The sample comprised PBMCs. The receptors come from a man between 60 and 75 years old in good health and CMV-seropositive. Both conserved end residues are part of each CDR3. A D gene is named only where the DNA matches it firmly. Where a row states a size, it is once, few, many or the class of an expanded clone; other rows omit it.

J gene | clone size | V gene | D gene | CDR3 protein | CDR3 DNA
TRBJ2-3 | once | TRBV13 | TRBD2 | CASSHHLAGGTDTQYF | TGTGCCAGCAGCCACCACCTAGCGGGGGGCACAGATACGCAGTATTTT
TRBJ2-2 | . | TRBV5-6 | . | CASSLGQGYTGELFF | TGTGCCAGCAGCTTGGGGCAGGGTTATACCGGGGAGCTGTTTTTT
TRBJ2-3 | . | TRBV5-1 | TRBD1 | CASSVDRGSTDTQYF | TGCGCCAGCAGCGTTGACAGGGGTTCGACAGATACGCAGTATTTT
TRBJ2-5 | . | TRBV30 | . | CAWSVRRETQYF | TGTGCCTGGAGTGTACGGAGGGAGACCCAGTACTTC
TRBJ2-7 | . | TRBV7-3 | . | CASSEGPSYEQYF | TGTGCCAGCTCGGAGGGCCCCTCCTACGAGCAGTACTTC
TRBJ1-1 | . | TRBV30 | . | CAWSVGAMNTEAFF | TGTGCCTGGAGTGTTGGGGCCATGAACACTGAAGCTTTCTTT
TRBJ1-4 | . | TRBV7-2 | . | CASSLGGRGSEKLFF | TGTGCCAGCAGCTTAGGGGGTCGTGGGAGCGAAAAACTGTTTTTT
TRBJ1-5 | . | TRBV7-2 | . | CASSARTGPVFF | TGTGCCAGCAGCGCCCGAACAGGTCCGGTTTTTTTT
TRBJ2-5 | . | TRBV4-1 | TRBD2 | CASSQGAGLETQYF | TGCGCCAGCAGCCAAGGAGCGGGGTTAGAGACCCAGTACTTC
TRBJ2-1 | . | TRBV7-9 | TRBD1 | CASSATTGGYYNEQFF | TGTGCCAGCAGCGCAACGACAGGGGGTTACTACAATGAGCAGTTCTTC
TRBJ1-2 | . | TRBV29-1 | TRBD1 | CSVDPGQGSTGYTF | TGCAGCGTAGACCCGGGACAGGGAAGTACTGGCTACACCTTC
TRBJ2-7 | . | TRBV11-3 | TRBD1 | CASSMTGREQYF | TGTGCCAGCAGTATGACAGGGAGAGAGCAGTACTTC
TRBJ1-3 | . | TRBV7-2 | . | CASSLGAFSGNTIYF | TGTGCCAGCAGCTTAGGAGCGTTCTCTGGAAACACCATATATTTT
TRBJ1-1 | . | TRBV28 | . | CASSPHPGTVNTEAFF | TGTGCCAGCAGTCCTCATCCCGGAACAGTGAACACTGAAGCTTTCTTT
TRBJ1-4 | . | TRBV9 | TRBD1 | CASSADRAAEKLFF | TGTGCCAGCAGCGCGGACAGGGCGGCTGAAAAACTGTTTTTT
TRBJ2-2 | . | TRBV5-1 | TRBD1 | CASSLRQGNTGELFF | TGCGCCAGCAGCTTGAGACAGGGCAACACCGGGGAGCTGTTTTTT
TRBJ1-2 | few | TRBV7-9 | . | CASSLDLRQVYGYTF | TGTGCCAGCAGCTTAGACTTACGACAGGTCTATGGCTACACCTTC
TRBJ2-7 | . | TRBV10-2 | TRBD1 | CASRDRGPLYEQYF | TGCGCCAGCAGGGACAGGGGTCCCCTCTACGAGCAGTACTTC
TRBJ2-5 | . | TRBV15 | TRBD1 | CATSRGGQGVQETQYF | TGTGCCACCAGCAGAGGCGGACAGGGAGTACAAGAGACCCAGTACTTC
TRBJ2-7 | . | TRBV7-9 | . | CASSFGQGSSYEQYF | TGTGCCAGCAGCTTTGGGCAGGGAAGCTCCTACGAGCAGTACTTC
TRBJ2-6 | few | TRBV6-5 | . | CASSTYSSGANVLTF | TGTGCCAGCAGTACTTACAGCTCTGGGGCCAACGTCCTGACTTTC
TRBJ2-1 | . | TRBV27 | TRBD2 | CASSLAPSSGGPNEQFF | TGTGCCAGCAGTTTAGCCCCGTCCAGCGGGGGCCCCAATGAGCAGTTCTTC
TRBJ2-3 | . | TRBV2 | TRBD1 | CASRGTASTDTQYF | TGTGCCAGCAGGGGGACAGCTAGCACAGATACGCAGTATTTT
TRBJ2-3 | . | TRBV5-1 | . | CASSPRPGQLSTDTQYF | TGCGCCAGCAGCCCCCGCCCTGGACAGTTGAGCACAGATACGCAGTATTTT
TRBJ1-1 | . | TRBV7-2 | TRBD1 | CASSLLTGYGTEAFF | TGTGCCAGCAGCCTACTGACAGGGTACGGCACTGAAGCTTTCTTT
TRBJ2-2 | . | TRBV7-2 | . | CASSRGGGVTGELFF | TGTGCCAGCAGCCGCGGCGGCGGGGTAACCGGGGAGCTGTTTTTT
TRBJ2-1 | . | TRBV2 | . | CASSERVRANEQFF | TGTGCCAGCAGTGAGAGGGTAAGGGCCAATGAGCAGTTCTTC